One sample yielded the 20 T cell receptor beta chains listed below, sequenced in a study of T-cell memory formation after mild COVID-19. Each CDR3 protein is one row after TCRdb ran MiXCR on the 5' RACE reads. The profile shows 180,000 or so distinct CDR3 sequences, roughly 17% of them singletons. Sequences were obtained from PBMCs or a T cell subset sorted from them (not recorded which). The receptors originated from an adult woman who had mild COVID-19 (a few samples of this study predate the infection). Cell type and time point are not known.

This clonotype occurred a few times. V is TRBV6-6 and J is TRBJ2-3; D is unclear. Trimming shortened V by 0 bases and J by 2 bases, and 15 bases separated the two germline ends. The CDR3 has 17 amino acids. Looked up from germline, CDR1 is MNHNY and CDR2 is SVGAGI (reference sequence). Written as DNA, the CDR3 is TGTGCCAGCAGTTACTCAGCAGAGAGAATTTTCACAGATACGCAGTATTTT. Protein: CASSYSAERIFTDTQYF.

In this sample, this clonotype turned up once. The chain carries TRBV5-1 and TRBJ1-2; D is perhaps TRBD1 (5 bases). CDR1 and CDR2 (germline): SGHRS, YFSETQ. The CDR3 is made up of 14 amino acids. V was cut by 4 bases and J by 4 bases, with 14 bases left in between. The CDR3 coding sequence is TGCGCCAGCAGCACGTCCGGGACGGTCTATGGCTACACCTTC. It is translated as CASSTSGTVYGYTF.

The chain recombines TRBV6-1 with TRBJ2-3; 9 nucleotides agree with TRBD1. CDR3 length: 14 residues. CDR1 and CDR2 from the germline V gene are MNHNS and SASEGT. J lost 4 bases, V lost 6 bases, and 5 bases had no gene match. The CDR3 nucleotides are TGTGCCAGCAGGAAACAGGGGGCCGCAGATACGCAGTATTTT. Amino acid sequence: CASRKQGAADTQYF.

The sample holds many counts of this clonotype. The chain couples TRBV7-2 to TRBJ2-1; 8 nucleotides agree with TRBD1. The germline V gene encodes CDR1 SGHTA and CDR2 FQGNSA. The J segment lost 6 bases and the V segment lost 1 base, leaving 5 bases of the junction unmatched. CDR3 length: 15 residues. This CDR3 is CASSLGRGRGNEQFF. The CDR3 DNA sequence: TGTGCCAGCAGCTTAGGCAGGGGGCGAGGCAATGAGCAGTTCTTC.

This clonotype showed up just a few times. The CDR3 region has the DNA TGTGCCAGCAGCTTAAGGACAGCATACACAGATACGCAGTATTTT. This sequence encodes CASSLRTAYTDTQYF. The J gene is TRBJ2-3, the V gene TRBV7-2; D is possibly TRBD1 (6 bases). V lost 2 bases, J lost 2 bases, and 11 bases lay in between. The CDR3 extends over 15 amino acids. Germline assignment: CDR1 SGHTA and CDR2 FQGNSA.

This clonotype turned up a few times. The rearrangement uses TRBV5-5 and TRBJ2-5, with a tentative D call TRBD1 (6 bases). Germline assignment: CDR1 SGHKS and CDR2 YYEKEE (reference sequence). This CDR3 has 16 amino acids. Trimming shortened V by 2 bases and J by 1 base, and 15 bases separated the two germline ends. The CDR3 here is CASSFWVGGPQETQYF. In DNA, the CDR3 is TGTGCCAGCAGCTTCTGGGTAGGGGGTCCCCAAGAGACCCAGTACTTC.

V usage is TRBV5-1 and J usage is TRBJ2-3; perhaps TRBD2 as D (7 bases). Germline V gene lookup returns CDR1 SGHRS and CDR2 YFSETQ. The CDR3 is 18 amino acids. Trimming left V 4 bases short and J 5 bases short, with 26 bases between. The CDR3 sequence: CASSDSARGAKRGDTQYF. The CDR3 nucleotides are TGCGCCAGCAGCGATTCCGCACGGGGGGCGAAAAGGGGAGATACGCAGTATTTT.

This clonotype was counted between two and nine times. The V gene is TRBV7-3, the J gene TRBJ2-7, with TRBD2 matching over 9 bases. Germline V gene data show CDR1 as SGHTA and CDR2 as FQGTGA. V was clipped by 5 bases and J by 2 bases; unmatched bases: 4. The CDR3 contains 14 residues. The CDR3 reads CASSPGTSPYEQYF. The CDR3 region has the DNA TGTGCCAGCAGCCCTGGGACTAGCCCCTACGAGCAGTACTTC.

This clonotype was detected a few times. V usage is TRBV3-1 and J usage is TRBJ2-1; TRBD2 aligns across 11 bases. The length of the CDR3 is 16 residues. The germline V gene encodes CDR1 LGHDT and CDR2 YNNKEL (reference sequence). Trimming removed 0 bases from V and 10 bases from J; junction bases left unmatched: 8. As DNA, the CDR3 is TGTGCCAGCAGCCAAGATCTAACTAGCGGGAGCGGGGAGCAGTTCTTC. Translated, it gives CASSQDLTSGSGEQFF.

This clonotype occurred a few times. This chain connects TRBV6-6 to TRBJ1-2; D is unclear. CDR3 length: 16 residues. V was trimmed by 7 bases and J by 0 bases, leaving 18 bases between them. Germline lookup yields CDR1 MNHNY and CDR2 SVGAGI (reference sequence). The CDR3 loop is CASTQEGGSPNYGYTF. CDR3 coding DNA: TGTGCCAGCACACAAGAGGGAGGGAGCCCTAACTATGGCTACACCTTC.

In this sample, this clonotype turned up many times. This rearrangement joins TRBV7-2 to TRBJ2-1, with 12 nucleotides matching TRBD2. This CDR3 spans 13 amino acids. Unmatched junction bases numbered 1, after V lost 4 bases and J lost 9 bases. Per germline, CDR1 SGHTA and CDR2 FQGNSA. The CDR3: CASSSSGRGEQFF. The CDR3 nucleotides read TGTGCCAGCAGCTCTAGCGGGAGGGGTGAGCAGTTCTTC.

The chain joins TRBV3-1 to TRBJ2-1, with TRBD2 identical over 12 bases. Germline V gives CDR1 LGHDT, CDR2 YNNKEL (reference sequence). The CDR3 extends over 16 amino acids. J was trimmed by 3 bases and V by 4 bases; bases with no gene match: 4. Here the CDR3 reads CASSRRTSGIYNEQFF. DNA for the CDR3: TGTGCCAGCAGCCGGAGGACTAGCGGGATCTACAATGAGCAGTTCTTC.

This clonotype was seen more than once but under ten times. The chain carries TRBV7-9 and TRBJ1-2; perhaps TRBD1 as D (6 bases). CDR3 length equals 13 residues. CDR1 and CDR2 from the germline V gene are SEHNR and FQNEAQ (reference sequence). The V and J ends lost 5 bases and 8 bases respectively, with 15 bases between them. The CDR3 DNA is TGTGCCAGCAGCCCCGGACAGTTCAAGGGCTACACCTTC. It encodes CASSPGQFKGYTF.

Written as DNA, the CDR3 is TGCGCCAGCAGCTTACTAGCGGGAGATCTCAATGAGCAGTTCTTC. It yields the protein CASSLLAGDLNEQFF. The chain couples TRBV5-1 to TRBJ2-1; the match to TRBD2 covers 11 bases. This CDR3 spans 15 amino acids. Germline V gene lookup returns CDR1 SGHRS and CDR2 YFSETQ. The trim removed 2 bases at V and 6 bases at J, leaving 4 bases unmatched.

The CDR3 loop reads CASSPRVHSYNEQFF. CDR3 coding DNA: TGTGCCAGCAGCCCCCGGGTCCACTCCTACAATGAGCAGTTCTTC. This chain connects TRBV11-2 to TRBJ2-1; D is ambiguous. Germline loops: CDR1 SGHAT, CDR2 FQNNGV. The CDR3 extends over 15 amino acids. Trimming pared 5 bases from V and 0 bases from J, leaving 11 bases between.

This clonotype was counted a few times. This chain connects TRBV7-9 to TRBJ2-2; 7 positions match TRBD2. The ends lost 2 bases at V and 4 bases at J; junction bases unmatched: 7. Germline CDR1 reads SEHNR; CDR2 reads FQNEAQ (reference sequence). The CDR3 is 16 amino acids. Here the CDR3 reads CASSLTSGMGTGELFF. CDR3 DNA sequence: TGTGCCAGCAGCTTAACAAGCGGGATGGGCACCGGGGAGCTGTTTTTT. The full variable domain, completed using reference TRBV7-9 and TRBJ2-2, is DTGVSQNPRHKITKRGQNVTFRCDPISEHNRLYWYRQTLGQGPEFLTYFQNEAQLEKSRLLSDRFSAERPKGSFSTLEIQRTEQGDSAMYLCASSLTSGMGTGELFFGEGSRLTVL.

At least ten counts were recorded for this clonotype. The V call is TRBV24-1, the J call TRBJ2-1, with 13 positions matching TRBD2. CDR3 length: 16 amino acids. Germline V gene lookup returns CDR1 KGHDR and CDR2 SFDVKD. Trimming removed 0 bases from V and 8 bases from J; junction bases left unmatched: 3. CDR3 residues: CATSDLTSGGAYEQFF. The CDR3 coding sequence is TGTGCCACCAGTGATTTGACTAGCGGGGGGGCATATGAGCAGTTCTTC.

This clonotype was detected ten times or more. The V gene is TRBV7-2, the J gene TRBJ2-2, with 11 bases fitting TRBD2. The germline CDR1 and CDR2 sequences are SGHTA and FQGNSA. The CDR3 is 16 amino acids. J lost 5 bases, V lost 6 bases, and 8 bases had no gene match. The CDR3 DNA is TGTGCCAGCAGAGAAACTAGCGGGGGTTTTACCGGGGAGCTGTTTTTT. It translates to CASRETSGGFTGELFF.

In its sample, this clonotype was seen a few times. The V gene is TRBV20-1, the J gene TRBJ2-7; TRBD1 aligns across 7 bases. Germline loops: CDR1 DFQATT, CDR2 SNEGSKA (reference sequence). The CDR3 is made up of 14 amino acids. The trim removed 2 bases at V and 2 bases at J, leaving 6 bases unmatched. CDR3 protein: CSARLGTVAYEQYF. CDR3 coding DNA: TGCAGTGCTAGACTAGGGACAGTGGCCTACGAGCAGTACTTC.

This clonotype appeared many times. This chain uses TRBV5-1 with TRBJ2-1; a possible D gene is TRBD1 (6 bases). In germline, CDR1 is SGHRS, CDR2 YFSETQ. CDR3 size: 14 residues. The V gene lost 4 bases and the J gene lost 2 bases, with 10 bases spanning the gap. CDR3 sequence reads: CASSPRDTYNEQFF. The CDR3 DNA reads as TGCGCCAGCAGCCCTCGGGACACCTACAATGAGCAGTTCTTC.